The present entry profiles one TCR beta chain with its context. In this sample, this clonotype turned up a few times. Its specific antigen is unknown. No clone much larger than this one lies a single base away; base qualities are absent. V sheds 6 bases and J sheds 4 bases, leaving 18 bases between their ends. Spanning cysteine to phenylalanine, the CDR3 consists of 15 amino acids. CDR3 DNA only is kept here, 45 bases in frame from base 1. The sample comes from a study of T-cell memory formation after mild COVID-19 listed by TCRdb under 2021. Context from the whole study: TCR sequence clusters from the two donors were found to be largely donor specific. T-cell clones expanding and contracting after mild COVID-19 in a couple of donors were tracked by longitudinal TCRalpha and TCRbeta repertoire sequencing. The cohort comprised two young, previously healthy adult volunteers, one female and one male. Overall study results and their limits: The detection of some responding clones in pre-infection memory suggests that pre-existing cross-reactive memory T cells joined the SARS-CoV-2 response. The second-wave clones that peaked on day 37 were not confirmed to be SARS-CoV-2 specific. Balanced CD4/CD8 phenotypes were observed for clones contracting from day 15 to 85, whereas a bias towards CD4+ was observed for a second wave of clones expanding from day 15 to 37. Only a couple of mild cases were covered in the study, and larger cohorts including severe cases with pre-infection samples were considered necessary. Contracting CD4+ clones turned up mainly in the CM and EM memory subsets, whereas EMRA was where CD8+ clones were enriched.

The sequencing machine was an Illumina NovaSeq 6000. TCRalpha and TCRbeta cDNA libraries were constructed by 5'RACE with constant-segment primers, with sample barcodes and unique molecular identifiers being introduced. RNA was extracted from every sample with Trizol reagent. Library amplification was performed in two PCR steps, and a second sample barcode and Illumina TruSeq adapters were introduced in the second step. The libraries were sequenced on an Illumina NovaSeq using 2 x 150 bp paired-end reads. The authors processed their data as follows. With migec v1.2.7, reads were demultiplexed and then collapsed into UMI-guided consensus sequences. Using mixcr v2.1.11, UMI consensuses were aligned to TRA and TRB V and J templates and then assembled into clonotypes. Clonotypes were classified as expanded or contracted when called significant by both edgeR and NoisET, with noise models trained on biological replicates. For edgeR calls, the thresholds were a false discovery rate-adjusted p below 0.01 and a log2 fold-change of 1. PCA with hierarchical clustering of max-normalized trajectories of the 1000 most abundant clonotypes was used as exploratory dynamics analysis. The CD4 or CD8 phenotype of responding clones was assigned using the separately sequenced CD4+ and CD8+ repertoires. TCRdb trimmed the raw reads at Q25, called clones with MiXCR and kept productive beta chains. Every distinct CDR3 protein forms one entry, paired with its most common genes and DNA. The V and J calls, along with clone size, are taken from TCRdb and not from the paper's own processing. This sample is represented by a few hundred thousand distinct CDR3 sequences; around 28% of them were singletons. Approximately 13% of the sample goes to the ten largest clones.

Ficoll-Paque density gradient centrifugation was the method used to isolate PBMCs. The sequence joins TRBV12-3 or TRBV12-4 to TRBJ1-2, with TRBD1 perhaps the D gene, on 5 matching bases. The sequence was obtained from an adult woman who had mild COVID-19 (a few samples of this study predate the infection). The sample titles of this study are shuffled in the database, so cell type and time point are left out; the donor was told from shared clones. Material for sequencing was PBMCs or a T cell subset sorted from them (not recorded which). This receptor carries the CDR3 CASSWRGGIVYGYTF. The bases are TGTGCCAGCAGCTGGAGGGGAGGGATCGTCTATGGCTACACCTTC.